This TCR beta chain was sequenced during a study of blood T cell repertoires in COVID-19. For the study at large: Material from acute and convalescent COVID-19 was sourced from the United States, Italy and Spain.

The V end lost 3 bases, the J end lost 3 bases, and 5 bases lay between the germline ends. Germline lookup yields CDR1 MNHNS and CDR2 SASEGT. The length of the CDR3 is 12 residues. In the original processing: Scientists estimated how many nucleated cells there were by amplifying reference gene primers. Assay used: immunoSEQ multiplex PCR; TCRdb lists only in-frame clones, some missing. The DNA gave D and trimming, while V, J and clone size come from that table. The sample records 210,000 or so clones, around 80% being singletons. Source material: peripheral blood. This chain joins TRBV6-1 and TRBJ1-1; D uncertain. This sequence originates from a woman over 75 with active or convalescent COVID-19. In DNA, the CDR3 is TGTGCCAGCAGTGATAGTTACACTGAAGCTTTCTTT. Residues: CASSDSYTEAFF.